The present T cell receptor (beta chain) was sequenced within a study of cytomegalovirus exposure and HLA in healthy donors. PCR used 60 Vbeta primers and 13 Jbeta primers. TCRdb keeps only in-frame clones here, not all; method: immunoSEQ multiplex PCR. The table shows about 100,000 clones, with approximately 72% occurring only once. The CDR3 is 15 amino acids. Germline CDR1 SEHNR, CDR2 FQNEAQ (reference sequence). The J segment lost 5 bases and the V segment lost 4 bases, leaving 11 bases of the junction unmatched. What was sequenced was PBMCs. The chain has TRBV7-9 and TRBJ2-7; 7 bases align to TRBD1. This TCR was sampled from a male donor in good health and CMV-seropositive. The CDR3: CASSSIDRAGNEQYF. DNA for the CDR3: TGTGCCAGCAGCTCGATTGACAGGGCCGGCAACGAGCAGTACTTC.